The 18 T cell receptor beta chains below were found in one sample sequenced in a study of blood T cells in healthy people across ages. Next came a second PCR, run for about 7 to 12 cycles, which used a sample-barcoded 5' primer along with a J-beta primer mix. TCRdb processed the 5' RACE reads anew with MiXCR; each CDR3 protein has one entry. This sample yields 790,000 or so distinct CDR3 sequences, of which about 47% are seen a single time; around 18% belongs to the top ten. Specimen: blood. All receptors derive from an elderly man in good health.

This clonotype showed up just a few times. The CDR3 DNA reads TGTGCCAGCTCACGGGCTAGCGGGAGTGCGCAGTTCTTC. This encodes CASSRASGSAQFF. J is TRBJ2-1 and V is TRBV18, with TRBD2 matching over 10 bases. The V gene's germline CDR1 is KGHSH and CDR2 LQKENI. V trimming: 4 bases; J trimming: 12 bases; junction bases outside the gene matches: 6. There are 13 residues in the CDR3.

This chain links TRBV15 with TRBJ1-1, with D uncertain. The CDR3 loop spans 12 amino acids. V lost 1 base, J lost 8 bases, and 8 bases lay in between. Germline values: CDR1 LNHNV, CDR2 YYDKDF (reference sequence). CDR3 amino acids: CATSRAWSEAFF. The CDR3 DNA follows: TGTGCCACCAGCAGAGCGTGGTCCGAAGCTTTCTTT.

This clonotype was seen more than once but under ten times. This chain joins TRBV5-1 and TRBJ2-3, with D perhaps matching TRBD2 (6 bases). V dropped 4 bases and J dropped 3 bases, with 21 bases sitting between them. Germline-derived CDR1 and CDR2 are SGHRS and YFSETQ. This CDR3 spans 17 amino acids. The CDR3 DNA reads as TGCGCCAGCAGCGGGAAAAGGGAGCGGGTCAGTACAGATACGCAGTATTTT. Translated, it gives CASSGKRERVSTDTQYF.

The chain couples TRBV6-1 to TRBJ2-7; TRBD1 matches at 9 bases. Looked up from germline, CDR1 is MNHNS and CDR2 is SASEGT. Losses at the gene ends were 4 bases for V and 5 bases for J; bases not matched to a gene: 6. The CDR3 runs to 14 residues. The CDR3 DNA reads as TGTGCCAGCAGTGGGACAGGGGTAGGTCACGAGCAGTACTTC. Translated: CASSGTGVGHEQYF.

This chain connects TRBV4-2 to TRBJ2-4; D is possibly TRBD1 or TRBD2 (5 bases each). V was shortened by 4 bases and J by 4 bases, with 20 bases between the two germline ends. The CDR3 length is 17 residues. Looked up from germline, CDR1 is LGHNA and CDR2 is YNFKEQ. DNA for the CDR3: TGTGCCAGCAGCCGATTTGGGACCGCGGGCGAGAAAAACATTCAGTACTTC. Translated, it gives CASSRFGTAGEKNIQYF.

This chain links TRBV18 with TRBJ2-5; D might be TRBD2 (5 bases). Germline V lookup: CDR1 KGHSH, CDR2 LQKENI. V was shortened by 7 bases and J by 11 bases, with 23 bases between the two germline ends. The CDR3 contains 14 residues. The CDR3 bases are TGTGCCAGCTTACCTTCGGGCCTCGGGGATGAGCAGTACTTC. Translated: CASLPSGLGDEQYF.

This clonotype was observed a handful of times. This rearrangement joins TRBV20-1 to TRBJ2-5; 9 nucleotides line up with TRBD2. The ends lost 1 base at V and 2 bases at J; junction bases unmatched: 5. Looked up from germline, CDR1 is DFQATT and CDR2 is SNEGSKA (reference sequence). The CDR3 runs to 15 residues. CDR3 DNA: TGCAGTGCTAGAGTCGGGCTAGCGGGACAAGAGACCCAGTACTTC. Amino acids: CSARVGLAGQETQYF.

The rearrangement links TRBV27 to TRBJ2-1, with D tentatively TRBD2 (6 bases). Germline V gene data show CDR1 as MNHEY and CDR2 as SMNVEV (reference sequence). The CDR3 contains 13 residues. Trimming took off 0 bases at V and 9 bases at J, with 9 bases between the two ends. The CDR3 sequence is CASSLSEGSEQFF. As DNA, the CDR3 is TGTGCCAGCAGTTTATCGGAGGGCAGTGAGCAGTTCTTC.

With respect to this clonotype: Being one base from a much bigger clone, this may be a read error. This CDR3 is CASSQELSGEINEQYF. As DNA, the CDR3 is TGTGCCAGCAGCCAAGAACTTTCGGGAGAAATCAATGAGCAGTACTTC. This sequence joins TRBV4-2 and TRBJ2-5; possible D gene TRBD2, 6 bases. Germline CDR1 is LGHNA and CDR2 is YNFKEQ. This CDR3 has 16 amino acids. Trimming removed 0 bases at V and 11 bases at J, with 22 bases between.

V gene TRBV7-2 combines with J gene TRBJ2-5; 11 bases are shared with TRBD2. V dropped 5 bases and J dropped 5; count of bases not matched to a gene: 7. CDR1 is SGHTA and CDR2 is FQGNSA in the germline V gene. This CDR3 has 15 amino acids. The CDR3 bases are TGTGCCAGCAGCGGGGTAGCGGGAGGGCCTGAGACCCAGTACTTC. Translating it yields CASSGVAGGPETQYF.

J is TRBJ1-1 and V is TRBV12-3 or TRBV12-4; 9 positions agree with TRBD1. After removal of 7 bases from V and 1 base from J, the junction contained 10 bases not matched to a gene. The CDR3 runs to 16 residues. The CDR3 DNA reads TGTGCCAGCAACCTCCCCGGGACAGGGAGGAACACTGAAGCTTTCTTT. Its protein is CASNLPGTGRNTEAFF.

This clonotype is a singleton in its sample. The rearrangement links TRBV24-1 to TRBJ2-7, with D perhaps assigned TRBD1 or TRBD2 (5 bases each). The CDR3 consists of 14 residues. V dropped 0 bases and J dropped 9 bases, with 14 bases sitting between them. The germline V gene has CDR1 KGHDR and CDR2 SFDVKD. CDR3 in amino acids: CATSDLNRGSGQYF. The CDR3 nucleotides are TGTGCCACCAGTGATTTGAACCGGGGCAGTGGGCAGTACTTC.

The rearrangement joins TRBV27 to TRBJ2-7; TRBD1 or TRBD2 may be the D gene (5 bases each). The CDR3 covers 15 residues. Germline lookup yields CDR1 MNHEY and CDR2 SMNVEV (reference sequence). The ends were cut back, 2 bases at V and 0 bases at J, with 11 bases in the middle. The DNA of the CDR3 is TGTGCCAGCAGTTTAAGGGGACCCTACTCCTACGAGCAGTACTTC. Protein: CASSLRGPYSYEQYF.

The rearrangement links TRBV2 to TRBJ1-2; D gene unclear. The germline V gene has CDR1 SNHLY and CDR2 FYNNEI. V dropped 2 bases and J dropped 2 bases, with 6 bases sitting between them. The CDR3 sequence is 13 residues long. Here the CDR3 reads CASSEQLNYGYTF. The CDR3 DNA reads TGTGCCAGCAGTGAACAACTGAACTATGGCTACACCTTC.

This clonotype was counted ten times or more. J is TRBJ2-2 and V is TRBV2; 7 nucleotides align to TRBD1. The CDR3 is made up of 20 amino acids. V dropped 4 bases and J dropped 0; count of bases not matched to a gene: 17. The germline gives CDR1 SNHLY, CDR2 FYNNEI. CDR3 DNA sequence: TGTGCCAGCAGTGTGGGACAGACTTTTACTTTTATCGCGAACACCGGGGAGCTGTTTTTT. Residues: CASSVGQTFTFIANTGELFF.

V gene TRBV12-3 or TRBV12-4 combines with J gene TRBJ2-1; D is possibly TRBD1 or TRBD2 (5 bases each). The V and J ends lost 5 bases and 5 bases respectively, with 13 bases between them. The CDR3 is 14 amino acids. CDR3 in amino acids: CASSLGTPNNEQFF. The CDR3 DNA is TGTGCCAGCAGTCTGGGGACGCCTAACAATGAGCAGTTCTTC.

V is TRBV24-1 and J is TRBJ2-2, with D maybe TRBD2 (6 bases). Germline CDR1 is KGHDR and CDR2 is SFDVKD. Trimming took 5 bases from V and 7 from J, leaving 13 bases between them. The CDR3 length is 14 residues. The CDR3 DNA is TGTGCCACCAGTGCAAGACTAGGAGTCGGGGAGCTGTTTTTT. Translating it yields CATSARLGVGELFF.

A few counts support this clonotype. This chain uses TRBV2 with TRBJ1-5; possible D gene TRBD1, 5 bases. Germline values: CDR1 SNHLY, CDR2 FYNNEI. The CDR3 covers 13 residues. With 5 bases removed from V and 7 bases from J, the gap between germline ends came to 12 bases. CDR3 bases: TGTGCCAGCAGTTTATCAAGGGACCAGCCCCAGCATTTT. Translation: CASSLSRDQPQHF.